Below are 4 T cell receptor beta chains sequenced from a single sample in a study of blood T cell repertoires in COVID-19. TCRdb's table, derived via immunoSEQ multiplex PCR, lists solely in-frame clones and lacks some. The sample includes under 350,000 clones, more than 90% seen only once; the top ten take approximately 2.5%. The specimen sequenced was PBMCs or T cells enriched from blood (not recorded which). Receptor source: a man aged 60 to 69 who had recovered from COVID-19.

V usage is TRBV9 and J usage is TRBJ2-1, with 8 bases identical to TRBD2. The germline CDR1 and CDR2 sequences are SGDLS and YYNGEE. After removal of 4 bases from V and 7 bases from J, the junction contained 10 bases not matched to a gene. The CDR3 spans 15 residues. The CDR3 reads CASSPGPGGGNEQFF. The CDR3, as DNA: TGTGCCAGCAGCCCCGGGCCCGGGGGGGGGAATGAGCAGTTCTTC.

CDR3 residues: CASSGSGQLYEQYF. The DNA for the CDR3 is TGCGCCAGCAGTGGATCCGGACAGCTCTACGAGCAGTACTTC. The rearrangement uses TRBV5-1 and TRBJ2-7; D possibly corresponds to TRBD1 (6 bases). From germline, CDR1 is SGHRS and CDR2 YFSETQ. Trimming took off 5 bases at V and 3 bases at J, with 15 bases between the two ends. This CDR3 is built from 14 residues. The entire variable domain, with the rest obtained from reference TRBV5-1 and TRBJ2-7, is as follows: KAGVTQTPRYLIKTRGQQVTLSCSPISGHRSVSWYQQTPGQGLQFLFEYFSETQRNKGNFPGRFSGRQFSNSRSEMNVSTLELGDSALYLCASSGSGQLYEQYFGPGTRLTVT.

This sequence joins TRBV5-1 and TRBJ2-2, with 8 bases that match TRBD1. Per the germline V gene, CDR1 is SGHRS and CDR2 is YFSETQ. Trimming at V came to 4 bases and at J to 3 bases, leaving 8 bases not matched to a gene. The CDR3 is made up of 16 amino acids. The CDR3 DNA sequence: TGCGCCAGCAGCCGAAGACAGGGGATTGACACCGGGGAGCTGTTTTTT. It is translated as CASSRRQGIDTGELFF.

V and J are TRBV7-2 and TRBJ2-3; 7 positions match TRBD2. Losses at the gene ends were 6 bases for V and 5 bases for J; bases not matched to a gene: 8. Germline V CDR1 and CDR2: SGHTA, FQGNSA. The CDR3 totals 14 residues. CDR3 coding DNA: TGTGCCAGCAGTCAAAACGGGGGGAGAGATACGCAGTATTTT. Translation: CASSQNGGRDTQYF.